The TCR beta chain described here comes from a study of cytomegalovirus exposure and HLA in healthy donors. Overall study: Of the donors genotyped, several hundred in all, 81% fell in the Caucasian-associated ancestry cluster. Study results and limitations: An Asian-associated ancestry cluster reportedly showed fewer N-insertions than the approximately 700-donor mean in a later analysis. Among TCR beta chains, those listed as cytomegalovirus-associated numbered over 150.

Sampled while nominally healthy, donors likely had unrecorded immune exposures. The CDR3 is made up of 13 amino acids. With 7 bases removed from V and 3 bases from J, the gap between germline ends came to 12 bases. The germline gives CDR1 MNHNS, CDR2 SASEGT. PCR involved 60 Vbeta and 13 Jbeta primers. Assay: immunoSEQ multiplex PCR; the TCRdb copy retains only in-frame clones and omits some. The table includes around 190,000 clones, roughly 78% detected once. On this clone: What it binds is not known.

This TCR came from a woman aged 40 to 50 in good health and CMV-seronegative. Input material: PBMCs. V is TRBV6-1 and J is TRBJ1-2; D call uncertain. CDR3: CASTPHSYYGYTF. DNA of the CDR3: TGTGCCAGCACCCCCCACTCGTACTATGGCTACACCTTC.